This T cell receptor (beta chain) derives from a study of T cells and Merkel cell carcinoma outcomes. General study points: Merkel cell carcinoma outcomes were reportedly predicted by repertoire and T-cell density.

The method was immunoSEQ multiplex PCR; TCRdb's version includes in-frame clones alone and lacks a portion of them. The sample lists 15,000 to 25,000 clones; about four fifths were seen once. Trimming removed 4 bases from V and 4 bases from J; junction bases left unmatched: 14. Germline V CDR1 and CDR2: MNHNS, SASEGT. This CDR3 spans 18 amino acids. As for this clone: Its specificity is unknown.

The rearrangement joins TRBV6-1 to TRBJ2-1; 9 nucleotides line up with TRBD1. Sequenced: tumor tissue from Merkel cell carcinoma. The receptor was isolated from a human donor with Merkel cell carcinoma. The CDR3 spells CASSAGQGRKHRYNEQFF. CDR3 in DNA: TGTGCCAGCAGTGCGGGACAGGGTCGTAAGCACAGATACAATGAGCAGTTCTTC.